These T cell receptor beta chains were read from a single sample in a study of blood T cell repertoires in COVID-19. Profiled with immunoSEQ multiplex PCR; TCRdb holds only in-frame clones, not every one. There are 200,000 to 250,000 clones in the sample; approximately 80% occur only once, and around 18% lies in the top ten. The sequenced sample was peripheral blood. These receptors all stem from a woman aged 80 or older with active or convalescent COVID-19. CDR3s include the opening cysteine and the closing phenylalanine or tryptophan. D genes are given only for firm matches. Where a row states a size, it is once, few, many or the class of an expanded clone; other rows omit it.

v_call	clone_size	j_call	d_call	cdr3_aa	cdr3_nt
TRBV29-1	-	TRBJ1-2	TRBD1	CSALRETGSDGYTF	TGCAGCGCCCTAAGGGAGACAGGGAGCGATGGCTACACCTTC
TRBV5-8	once	TRBJ2-5	-	CASSLPRGISETQYF	TGTGCCAGCAGCTTGCCACGAGGGATTTCAGAGACCCAGTACTTC
TRBV30	-	TRBJ2-1	-	CAWSPPVWHEQFF	TGTGCCTGGAGTCCCCCCGTGTGGCATGAGCAGTTCTTC
TRBV3-1/TRBV3-2	once	TRBJ2-7	TRBD2	CASTKGLAEIYEQYF	TGTGCCAGCACCAAAGGACTAGCAGAGATCTACGAGCAGTACTTC
TRBV19	-	TRBJ2-5	TRBD2	CASSIKAGPQYF	TGTGCCAGTAGTATTAAAGCGGGACCCCAGTACTTC
TRBV28	-	TRBJ1-5	-	CASSLNPQGQPQHF	TGTGCCAGCAGTTTAAACCCGCAGGGTCAGCCCCAGCATTTT
TRBV6-5	-	TRBJ1-4	-	CASSYRREEKLFF	TGTGCCAGCAGTTACCGACGGGAAGAAAAACTGTTTTTT
TRBV19	-	TRBJ1-1	-	CASSTRYIEGTEAFF	TGTGCCAGTAGTACCCGCTACATCGAGGGAACTGAAGCTTTCTTT
TRBV12-2	-	TRBJ2-2	-	CASRLVQGCSGELFF	TGTGCAAGTCGCTTAGTACAGGGTTGCTCCGGGGAGCTGTTTTTT
TRBV6-5	-	TRBJ1-1	-	CASNRGGKNTEAFF	TGTGCCAGCAACCGGGGAGGGAAGAACACTGAAGCTTTCTTT
TRBV5-1	-	TRBJ2-5	TRBD2	CASSLAGLAGGVGETQYF	TGCGCCAGCAGCCTGGCGGGACTAGCGGGAGGAGTGGGAGAGACCCAGTACTTC
TRBV7-9	-	TRBJ1-5	TRBD1	CASSLATGQGNQPQHF	TGTGCCAGCAGCTTAGCAACGGGACAGGGCAATCAGCCCCAGCATTTT
TRBV20-1	-	TRBJ2-1	-	CSASFPGVVYEQFF	TGCAGTGCTAGTTTTCCGGGAGTAGTCTATGAGCAGTTCTTC
TRBV27	-	TRBJ2-1	-	CASSSLQGESYNEQFF	TGTGCCAGCAGTTCACTTCAGGGTGAGTCCTACAATGAGCAGTTCTTC
TRBV18	-	TRBJ2-7	TRBD2	CASSPPGLAVSYEQYF	TGTGCCAGCTCACCACCGGGACTAGCGGTCTCCTACGAGCAGTACTTC
TRBV28	few	TRBJ1-2	-	CASSLQGFYGYTF	TGTGCCAGCAGTTTACAGGGGTTTTATGGCTACACCTTC
TRBV7-9	-	TRBJ2-1	TRBD1	CASSLAGTDNEQFF	TGTGCCAGCAGCTTAGCGGGGACAGACAATGAGCAGTTCTTC
TRBV5-1	once	TRBJ1-6	TRBD1	CASSTGASPLHF	TGCGCCAGCAGCACAGGGGCCTCACCCCTCCACTTT
TRBV5-4	-	TRBJ2-1	TRBD1	CASSLDSGTAYNEQFF	TGTGCCAGCAGCTTGGACTCCGGGACAGCCTACAATGAGCAGTTCTTC
TRBV14	-	TRBJ1-1	-	CASSQDWGEAFF	TGTGCCAGCAGCCAAGATTGGGGCGAAGCTTTCTTT
TRBV7-2	-	TRBJ2-1	-	CASSLASLHNEQFF	TGTGCCAGTTCTCTAGCGAGTTTGCACAATGAGCAGTTCTTC
TRBV27	-	TRBJ1-3	TRBD1	CASSLLGQANSGNTIYF	TGTGCCAGCAGTTTATTGGGACAGGCCAACTCTGGAAACACCATATATTTT
TRBV19	-	TRBJ1-4	-	CASSIGLRTAANEKLFF	TGTGCCAGTAGTATAGGATTAAGGACAGCAGCAAATGAAAAACTGTTTTTT
TRBV7-3	-	TRBJ2-2	-	CASRMSSAAGELFF	TGTGCCAGCAGAATGTCGTCAGCGGCCGGGGAGCTGTTTTTT
TRBV15	-	TRBJ1-2	TRBD1	CATSKTPGTGAGYTF	TGTGCCACCAGCAAGACCCCCGGGACAGGGGCGGGCTACACCTTC
TRBV19	-	TRBJ2-3	TRBD1	CASSKTGTGGTDTQYF	TGTGCCAGTAGTAAAACCGGGACAGGGGGCACAGATACGCAGTATTTT
TRBV19	-	TRBJ1-5	-	CASSIFSGGGGNQPQHF	TGTGCCAGTAGTATTTTTAGCGGGGGTGGGGGCAATCAGCCCCAGCATTTT
TRBV11-3	-	TRBJ2-7	TRBD2	CASSLGTSGVPYEQYF	TGTGCCAGCAGCTTAGGGACGAGCGGGGTCCCCTACGAGCAGTACTTC
TRBV28	once	TRBJ1-1	TRBD1	CASSLLGPGTGPKSEAFF	TGTGCCAGCAGTTTATTGGGTCCCGGGACAGGACCGAAATCTGAAGCTTTCTTT
TRBV7-8	-	TRBJ2-5	TRBD2	CASSLNLAGGNQETQYF	TGTGCCAGCAGCTTGAACCTAGCGGGGGGGAACCAAGAGACCCAGTACTTC
TRBV5-4	-	TRBJ2-3	-	CASTDPGQTTDTQYF	TGTGCCAGCACAGACCCAGGCCAGACCACAGATACACAGTATTTT
TRBV20-1	-	TRBJ2-7	-	CSASETVSYEQYF	TGCAGTGCTAGTGAGACAGTTTCCTACGAGCAGTACTTC
TRBV30	-	TRBJ2-7	TRBD2	CAWSFTSGAYEQYF	TGTGCCTGGAGTTTCACTAGCGGGGCCTACGAGCAGTACTTC
TRBV11-2	-	TRBJ2-5	TRBD2	CASSTSGGRQETQYF	TGTGCCAGCAGCACTAGCGGGGGCCGCCAAGAGACCCAGTACTTC
TRBV6-5	few	TRBJ2-1	-	CASSYGGVSYNEQFF	TGTGCCAGCAGTTACGGAGGGGTCTCCTACAATGAGCAGTTCTTC
TRBV7-2	-	TRBJ2-5	-	CASSLGYPGLETQYF	TGTGCCAGCAGCTTAGGTTATCCGGGACTAGAGACCCAGTACTTC
TRBV5-5	-	TRBJ2-5	-	CASSTPNSAGETQYF	TGTGCCAGCAGCACCCCTAATTCGGCGGGAGAGACCCAGTACTTC
TRBV7-2	once	TRBJ2-2	-	CASRLLGASGSITGELFF	TGTGCCAGCAGACTACTGGGGGCTAGCGGATCTATTACCGGGGAGCTGTTTTTT
TRBV7-6	-	TRBJ2-2	TRBD2	CASSSSGDTGELFF	TGTGCCAGCAGTTCCAGCGGGGACACCGGGGAGCTGTTTTTT
TRBV9	-	TRBJ2-5	TRBD2	CASSVRGSGGQETQYF	TGTGCCAGCAGCGTACGAGGTAGCGGGGGTCAAGAGACCCAGTACTTC
TRBV9	-	TRBJ2-5	TRBD2	CASSGVAGAETQYF	TGTGCCAGCAGCGGGGTAGCGGGAGCTGAGACCCAGTACTTC
TRBV5-1	-	TRBJ2-7	TRBD2	CASSFSGGEQYF	TGCGCCAGCAGCTTTAGCGGGGGCGAGCAGTACTTC
TRBV5-1	-	TRBJ1-1	TRBD1	CASGGTGGKGNTEAFF	TGCGCCAGCGGCGGGACAGGGGGCAAAGGGAACACTGAAGCTTTCTTT
TRBV18	once	TRBJ1-2	TRBD1	CASSPPEGANGYTF	TGTGCCAGCTCACCACCGGAGGGGGCGAATGGCTACACCTTC